These 26 T cell receptor beta chains came from one sample sequenced in a study of cytomegalovirus exposure and HLA in healthy donors. Vbeta (60) and Jbeta (13) primers were used in the PCR. Repertoires were generated with immunoSEQ multiplex PCR, while TCRdb's copy carries only in-frame clones and drops some. The sample table includes about 40,000 clones. The specimen was PBMCs. These receptors came from a man aged 25 to 40 in good health and CMV-seronegative.

The gene calls are TRBV7-9 and TRBJ2-7, with D tentatively TRBD1 (5 bases). This CDR3 is built from 14 residues. V lost 6 bases to trimming and J lost 2 bases, with 14 bases between them. Looked up from germline, CDR1 is SEHNR and CDR2 is FQNEAQ (reference sequence). The CDR3 DNA reads as TGTGCCAGCAGGCTAGGTCAGGGTGCCTACGAGCAGTACTTC. This sequence encodes CASRLGQGAYEQYF.

The rearrangement uses TRBV29-1 and TRBJ2-2; 7 bases line up with TRBD2. CDR1 is SQVTM and CDR2 is ANQGSEA in the germline V gene. CDR3 length: 12 amino acids. The CDR3 region has the DNA TGCATCTTGTGGGGGAGGGCCGGGGAGCTGTTTTTT. Its translation: CILWGRAGELFF.

V is TRBV7-2 and J is TRBJ2-3, with D maybe TRBD2 (5 bases). Germline V CDR1 and CDR2: SGHTA, FQGNSA. V was trimmed by 6 bases and J by 6 bases, leaving 19 bases between them. The CDR3 is made up of 15 amino acids. The CDR3 bases are TGTGCCAGCAGTCCCCTGGTCGGGGTGGCTGATACGCAGTATTTT. Translation: CASSPLVGVADTQYF.

V gene TRBV13 combines with J gene TRBJ1-1; 8 bases are shared with TRBD1. Germline CDR1 is PRHDT and CDR2 is FYEKMQ (reference sequence). CDR3 length equals 11 residues. V trimming: 7 bases; J trimming: 7 bases; junction bases outside the gene matches: 2. DNA of the CDR3: TGTGCCAGCACCGGGACAGGTGAAGCTTTCTTT. Translation gives CASTGTGEAFF.

J is TRBJ1-1 and V is TRBV5-1; no definite D call. V lost 2 bases, J lost 1 base, and 6 bases lay in between. The CDR3 is 13 amino acids. Germline CDR1 is SGHRS and CDR2 is YFSETQ. The CDR3 sequence is CASSFRQNTEAFF. The CDR3 nucleotides read TGCGCCAGCAGCTTCAGACAGAACACTGAAGCTTTCTTT.

The chain links TRBV6-5 to TRBJ2-7; D gene uncertain. Per germline, CDR1 MNHEY and CDR2 SVGAGI. V shed 5 bases and J shed 4 bases, with 15 bases lying between them. This CDR3 has 14 residues. CDR3 residues: CASSLVADYYEQYF. For the CDR3, the DNA is TGTGCCAGCAGTCTGGTGGCGGATTATTACGAGCAGTACTTC.

V is TRBV4-1 and J is TRBJ2-2; tentatively, D is TRBD2 (5 bases). Trimming pared 1 base from V and 4 bases from J, leaving 19 bases between. CDR1 and CDR2 from the germline V gene are MGHRA and YSYEKL. The CDR3 loop spans 18 amino acids. The DNA of the CDR3 is TGCGCCAGCAGCCAAGTGGTAGGACTGGGCGAGGGCACCGGGGAGCTGTTTTTT. Its translation: CASSQVVGLGEGTGELFF.

The gene calls are TRBV9 and TRBJ2-1; tentative D call: TRBD1 (5 bases). Trimming removed 1 base from V and 5 bases from J, with 10 bases in between. The germline V gene encodes CDR1 SGDLS and CDR2 YYNGEE. CDR3 length: 14 residues. This CDR3 reads CASSVSVGDNEQFF. DNA for the CDR3: TGTGCCAGCAGCGTATCTGTAGGGGACAATGAGCAGTTCTTC.

The chain combines TRBV7-2 with TRBJ1-5; the match to TRBD1 covers 7 bases. Trimming took 1 base from V and 5 from J; bases not matched to a gene: 5. This CDR3 region has 15 residues. Germline V gene lookup returns CDR1 SGHTA and CDR2 FQGNSA. The CDR3 sequence: CASSLGGGGYQPQHF. CDR3 DNA: TGTGCCAGCAGCTTAGGAGGGGGCGGCTATCAGCCCCAGCATTTT.

CDR3 bases: TGTGCCAGTAGTAGAGGGGACAGGGATGTGGCAGCTTTCTTT. This encodes CASSRGDRDVAAFF. The J gene is TRBJ1-1, the V gene TRBV19; TRBD1 matches at 9 bases. The ends lost 4 bases at V and 10 bases at J; junction bases unmatched: 10. Germline V lookup: CDR1 LNHDA, CDR2 SQIVND (reference sequence). This CDR3 has 14 amino acids.

Details on this clone: One end of the junction fails to match germline, which may point to a read error. The chain couples TRBV6-5 to TRBJ2-3, with TRBD1 matching over 7 bases. This CDR3 spans 15 amino acids. The V gene's germline CDR1 is MNHEY and CDR2 SVGAGI. The CDR3 loop reads CASKKGTVSADKQYF. The CDR3 DNA reads as TGTGCCAGCAAGAAAGGGACAGTGAGCGCAGATAAGCAGTATTTT.

The chain combines TRBV7-6 with TRBJ2-1, with 11 bases that match TRBD1. Germline-derived CDR1 and CDR2 are SGHVS and FNYEAQ. V was clipped by 4 bases and J by 5 bases; unmatched bases: 4. The length of the CDR3 is 15 residues. The CDR3 DNA follows: TGTGCCAGCAGCTCCGGACAGGGGGCGCACAATGAGCAGTTCTTC. This gives the protein CASSSGQGAHNEQFF. Drawing the rest from reference TRBV7-6 and TRBJ2-1, the complete variable domain is GAGVSQSPRYKVTKRGQDVALRCDPISGHVSLYWYRQALGQGPEFLTYFNYEAQQDKSGLPNDRFSAERPEGSISTLTIQRTEQRDSAMYRCASSSGQGAHNEQFFGPGTRLTVL.

This chain uses TRBV7-3 with TRBJ1-2; D is unresolved. V was clipped by 1 base and J by 5 bases, with 11 bases between them. From germline, CDR1 is SGHTA and CDR2 FQGTGA. The CDR3 is made up of 14 amino acids. Here the CDR3 reads CASSLKVTEYGYTF. CDR3 in DNA: TGTGCCAGCAGCTTAAAGGTCACAGAATATGGCTACACCTTC.

J is TRBJ1-4 and V is TRBV4-1; possibly TRBD1 for D (5 bases). Germline CDR1 reads MGHRA; CDR2 reads YSYEKL. V was cut by 0 bases and J by 7 bases, with 15 bases left in between. The CDR3 contains 16 residues. The CDR3 sequence is CASSQDRAGIGEKLFF. In DNA form, the CDR3 reads TGCGCCAGCAGCCAAGATAGGGCAGGGATAGGTGAAAAACTGTTTTTT.

The chain carries TRBV6-5 and TRBJ1-4, with D tentatively TRBD1 (6 bases). Trimming left V 1 base short and J 8 bases short, with 14 bases between. The CDR3 is made up of 15 amino acids. Looked up from germline, CDR1 is MNHEY and CDR2 is SVGAGI. The CDR3 region is CASSYWGPGVEKLFF. For the CDR3, the DNA is TGTGCCAGCAGTTACTGGGGTCCAGGGGTCGAAAAACTGTTTTTT.

The J gene is TRBJ2-7, the V gene TRBV19, with a tentative D call TRBD2 (6 bases). This CDR3 has 14 residues. Trimming removed 1 base from V and 2 bases from J, with 9 bases in between. Germline V lookup: CDR1 LNHDA, CDR2 SQIVND (reference sequence). The DNA for the CDR3 is TGTGCCAGTAGTATAGCGGGGGAACCCTACGAGCAGTACTTC. Residues: CASSIAGEPYEQYF. The full variable domain, with the rest looked up from reference TRBV19 and TRBJ2-7, is DGGITQSPKYLFRKEGQNVTLSCEQNLNHDAMYWYRQDPGQGLRLIYYSQIVNDFQKGDIAEGYSVSREKKESFPLTVTSAQKNPTAFYLCASSIAGEPYEQYFGPGTRLTVT.

The rearrangement links TRBV7-8 to TRBJ1-5; D is possibly TRBD1 (5 bases). Germline V gene sequence: CDR1 SGHVS, CDR2 FQNEAQ. This CDR3 has 16 residues. Trimming removed 3 bases from V and 6 bases from J, with 18 bases in between. The CDR3 DNA reads TGTGCCAGCAGCTTGACGGGCAGGGAAGGTGCTCAGCCCCAGCATTTT. It is translated as CASSLTGREGAQPQHF.

The chain combines TRBV19 with TRBJ2-1; weak D call: TRBD2 (6 bases). V was pared by 1 base and J by 2 bases, with 6 bases between. This CDR3 spans 14 amino acids. Per the germline V gene, CDR1 is LNHDA and CDR2 is SQIVND (reference sequence). CDR3 sequence: CASSIAGAYNEQFF. The CDR3 nucleotides are TGTGCCAGTAGTATAGCGGGAGCCTACAATGAGCAGTTCTTC.

The chain carries TRBV7-2 and TRBJ2-5; 8 bases match TRBD1. The CDR3 length is 15 residues. Losses at the gene ends were 5 bases for V and 7 bases for J; bases not matched to a gene: 12. The germline CDR1 and CDR2 sequences are SGHTA and FQGNSA. CDR3 loop: CASSQSSQGGGTQYF. CDR3 in DNA: TGTGCCAGCAGCCAATCATCACAGGGGGGAGGGACCCAGTACTTC.

The rearrangement links TRBV4-1 to TRBJ2-7; tentative D call: TRBD2 (6 bases). Looked up from germline, CDR1 is MGHRA and CDR2 is YSYEKL. V was shortened by 0 bases and J by 6 bases, with 12 bases between the two germline ends. The CDR3 runs 14 residues. In DNA form, the CDR3 reads TGCGCCAGCAGCCAAGATTACGGGGGTCCCGAGCAGTACTTC. It encodes CASSQDYGGPEQYF.

The CDR3 DNA follows: TGTGCCAGCAGTGAACCTGAGCAGGGGGCTGTCAAAAACATTCAGTACTTC. Amino acid sequence: CASSEPEQGAVKNIQYF. The chain is built from TRBV6-1 and TRBJ2-4; TRBD1 matches at 8 bases. The junction had 9 bases not matched to a gene; V was cut back by 2 bases and J by 3 bases. Germline-derived CDR1 and CDR2 are MNHNS and SASEGT. The CDR3 covers 17 residues.

The chain joins TRBV5-1 to TRBJ2-1; TRBD2 agrees at 9 bases. The CDR3 has 15 residues. Germline CDR1 and CDR2: SGHRS and YFSETQ. The junction had 8 bases not matched to a gene; V was cut back by 4 bases and J by 6 bases. CDR3 nucleotides: TGCGCCAGCAGCAAACTAGCGGGCGGAGGCAATGAGCAGTTCTTC. This translates into CASSKLAGGGNEQFF.

This chain joins TRBV12-5 and TRBJ1-1; the D gene is possibly TRBD1 (6 bases). The CDR3 has 15 residues. V was cut by 1 base and J by 4 bases, with 13 bases left in between. Germline V gene sequence: CDR1 LGHNT, CDR2 FRNRAP. Here the CDR3 DNA reads TGTGCTAGTGGTTTGGGCATGGGGGGGGCCACTGAAGCTTTCTTT. Amino acids: CASGLGMGGATEAFF.

Points on this clone: A junction end diverges from the germline sequence, so it may reflect a read error. This chain links TRBV18 with TRBJ2-1, with 8 bases aligning to TRBD2. Germline V lookup: CDR1 KGHSH, CDR2 LQKENI. The CDR3 is 12 residues long. CDR3 coding DNA: TGTGCCAGCTCACGTAGCGGGAATGGGCAGTTCTTC. This sequence encodes CASSRSGNGQFF.

The chain combines TRBV7-6 with TRBJ2-7; maybe TRBD2 (7 bases). This CDR3 has 16 residues. The V and J ends lost 5 bases and 6 bases respectively, with 23 bases between them. The V gene's germline CDR1 is SGHVS and CDR2 FNYEAQ. This CDR3 is CASSAQGTGGVFEQYF. CDR3 nucleotides: TGTGCCAGCAGCGCTCAGGGGACGGGAGGTGTTTTCGAGCAGTACTTC.

The chain's CDR3 is CASSRAGGLNIQYF. Written as DNA, the CDR3 is TGCGCCAGCAGCCGGGCGGGGGGGTTAAACATTCAGTACTTC. The V call is TRBV4-3, the J call TRBJ2-4, with 9 bases matching TRBD2. The V segment lost 4 bases and the J segment 6 bases; nucleotides outside the gene matches: 4. Germline assignment: CDR1 LGHNA and CDR2 YSLEER. The CDR3 is made up of 14 amino acids.